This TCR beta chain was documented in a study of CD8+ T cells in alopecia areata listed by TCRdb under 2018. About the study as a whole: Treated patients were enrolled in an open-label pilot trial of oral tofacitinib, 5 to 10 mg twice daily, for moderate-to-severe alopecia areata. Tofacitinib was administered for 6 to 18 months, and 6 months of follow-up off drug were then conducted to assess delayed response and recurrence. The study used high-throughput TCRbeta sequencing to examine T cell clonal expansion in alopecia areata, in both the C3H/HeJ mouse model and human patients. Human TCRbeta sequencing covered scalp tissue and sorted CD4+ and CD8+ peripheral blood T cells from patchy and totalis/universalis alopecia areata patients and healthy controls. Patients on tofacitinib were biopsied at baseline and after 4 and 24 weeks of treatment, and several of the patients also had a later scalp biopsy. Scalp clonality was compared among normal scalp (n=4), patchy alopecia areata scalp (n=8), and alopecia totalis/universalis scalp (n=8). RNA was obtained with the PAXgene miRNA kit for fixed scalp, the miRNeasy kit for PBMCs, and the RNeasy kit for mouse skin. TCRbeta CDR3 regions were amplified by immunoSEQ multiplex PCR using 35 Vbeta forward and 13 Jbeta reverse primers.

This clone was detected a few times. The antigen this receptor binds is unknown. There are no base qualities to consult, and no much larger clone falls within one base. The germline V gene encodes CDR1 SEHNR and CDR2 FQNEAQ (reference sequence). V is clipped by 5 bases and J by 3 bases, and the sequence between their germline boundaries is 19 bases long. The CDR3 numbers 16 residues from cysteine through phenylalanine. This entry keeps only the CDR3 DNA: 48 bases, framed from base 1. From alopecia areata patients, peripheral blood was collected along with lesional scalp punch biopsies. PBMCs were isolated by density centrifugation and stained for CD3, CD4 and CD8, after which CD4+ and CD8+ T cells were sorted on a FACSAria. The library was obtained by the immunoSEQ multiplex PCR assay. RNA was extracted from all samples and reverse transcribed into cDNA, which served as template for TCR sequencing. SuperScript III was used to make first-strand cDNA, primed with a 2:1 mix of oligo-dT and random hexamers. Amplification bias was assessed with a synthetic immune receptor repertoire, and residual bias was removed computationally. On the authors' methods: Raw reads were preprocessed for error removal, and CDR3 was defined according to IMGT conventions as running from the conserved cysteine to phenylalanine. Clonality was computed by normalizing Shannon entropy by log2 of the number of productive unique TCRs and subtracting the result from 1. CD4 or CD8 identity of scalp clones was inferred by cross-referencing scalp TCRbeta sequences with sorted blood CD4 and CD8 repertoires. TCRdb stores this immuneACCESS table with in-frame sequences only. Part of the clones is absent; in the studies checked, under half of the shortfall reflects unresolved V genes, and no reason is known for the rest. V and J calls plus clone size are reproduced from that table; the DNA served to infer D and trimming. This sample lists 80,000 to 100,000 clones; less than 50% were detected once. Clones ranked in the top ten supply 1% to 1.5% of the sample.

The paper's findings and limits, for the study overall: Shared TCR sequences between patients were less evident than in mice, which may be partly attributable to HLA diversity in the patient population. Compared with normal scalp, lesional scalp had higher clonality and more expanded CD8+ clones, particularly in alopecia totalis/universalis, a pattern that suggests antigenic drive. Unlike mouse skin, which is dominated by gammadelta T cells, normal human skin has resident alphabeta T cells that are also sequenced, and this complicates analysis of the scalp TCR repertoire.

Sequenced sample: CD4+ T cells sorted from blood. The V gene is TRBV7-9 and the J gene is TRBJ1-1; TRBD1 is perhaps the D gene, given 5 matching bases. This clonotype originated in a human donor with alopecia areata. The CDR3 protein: CASSPKNGGRHTEAFF. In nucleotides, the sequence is TGTGCCAGCAGCCCAAAGAACGGGGGTAGGCACACTGAAGCTTTCTTT. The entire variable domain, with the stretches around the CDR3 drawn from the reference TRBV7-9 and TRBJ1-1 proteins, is DTGVSQNPRHKITKRGQNVTFRCDPISEHNRLYWYRQTLGQGPEFLTYFQNEAQLEKSRLLSDRFSAERPKGSFSTLEIQRTEQGDSAMYLCASSPKNGGRHTEAFFGQGTRLTVV.